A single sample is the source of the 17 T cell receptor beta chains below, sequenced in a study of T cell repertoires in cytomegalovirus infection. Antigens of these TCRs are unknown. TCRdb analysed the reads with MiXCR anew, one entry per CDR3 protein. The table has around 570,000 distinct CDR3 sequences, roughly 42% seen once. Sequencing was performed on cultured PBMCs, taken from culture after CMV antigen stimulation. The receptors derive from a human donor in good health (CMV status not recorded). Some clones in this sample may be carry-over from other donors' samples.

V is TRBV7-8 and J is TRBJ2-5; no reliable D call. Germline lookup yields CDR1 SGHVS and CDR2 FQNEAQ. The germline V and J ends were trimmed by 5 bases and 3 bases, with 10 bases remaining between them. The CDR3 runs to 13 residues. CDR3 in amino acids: CASSPIYKETQYF. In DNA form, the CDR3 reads TGTGCCAGCAGCCCCATATATAAAGAGACCCAGTACTTC.

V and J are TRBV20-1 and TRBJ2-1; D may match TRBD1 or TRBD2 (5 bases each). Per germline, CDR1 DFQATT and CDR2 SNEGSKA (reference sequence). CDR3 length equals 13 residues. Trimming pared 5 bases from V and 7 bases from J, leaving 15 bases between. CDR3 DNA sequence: TGCAGTGCTGGGGGACGCCCGGGTAATGAGCAGTTCTTC. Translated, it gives CSAGGRPGNEQFF.

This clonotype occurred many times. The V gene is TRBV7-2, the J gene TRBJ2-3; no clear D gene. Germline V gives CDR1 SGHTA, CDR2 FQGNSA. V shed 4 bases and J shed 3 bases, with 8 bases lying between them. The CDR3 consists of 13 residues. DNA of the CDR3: TGTGCCAGCAGCTCCCCTTTTACAGATACGCAGTATTTT. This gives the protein CASSSPFTDTQYF.

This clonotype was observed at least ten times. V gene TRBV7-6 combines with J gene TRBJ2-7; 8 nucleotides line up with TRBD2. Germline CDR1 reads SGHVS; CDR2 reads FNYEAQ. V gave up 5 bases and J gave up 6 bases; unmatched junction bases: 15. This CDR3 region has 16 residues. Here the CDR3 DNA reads TGTGCCAGCAGCCCCCGGGGGGGCTCCCCCTCGAGCGAGCAGTACTTC. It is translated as CASSPRGGSPSSEQYF.

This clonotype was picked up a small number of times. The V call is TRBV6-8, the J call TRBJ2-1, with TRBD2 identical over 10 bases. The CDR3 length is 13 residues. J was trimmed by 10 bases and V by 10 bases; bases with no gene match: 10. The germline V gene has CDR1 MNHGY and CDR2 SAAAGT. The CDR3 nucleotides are TGTGCCACCCTAGCGGGAGTCGGTGGAGAGCAGTTCTTC. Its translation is CATLAGVGGEQFF.

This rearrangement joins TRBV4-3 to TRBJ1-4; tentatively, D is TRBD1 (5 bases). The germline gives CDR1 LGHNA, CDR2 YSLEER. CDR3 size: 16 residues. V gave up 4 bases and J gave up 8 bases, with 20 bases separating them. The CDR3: CASSRQPQVASEKLFF. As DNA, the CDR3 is TGCGCCAGCAGCCGCCAACCACAGGTCGCGAGCGAAAAACTGTTTTTT.

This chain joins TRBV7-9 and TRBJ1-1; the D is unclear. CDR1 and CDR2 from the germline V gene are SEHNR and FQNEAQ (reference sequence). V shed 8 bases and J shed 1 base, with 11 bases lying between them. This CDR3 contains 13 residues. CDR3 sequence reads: CASGRQPNTEAFF. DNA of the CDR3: TGTGCCAGCGGGCGGCAGCCGAACACTGAAGCTTTCTTT.

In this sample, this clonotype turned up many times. CDR3 region: CASSLTAGAGELFF. The CDR3 region has the DNA TGTGCCAGCAGCCTCACCGCAGGGGCCGGGGAGCTGTTTTTT. The genes are TRBV7-6 and TRBJ2-2; D may be TRBD1 (6 bases). This CDR3 is 14 amino acids long. V was cut by 5 bases and J by 6 bases, with 13 bases left in between. From germline, CDR1 is SGHVS and CDR2 FNYEAQ.

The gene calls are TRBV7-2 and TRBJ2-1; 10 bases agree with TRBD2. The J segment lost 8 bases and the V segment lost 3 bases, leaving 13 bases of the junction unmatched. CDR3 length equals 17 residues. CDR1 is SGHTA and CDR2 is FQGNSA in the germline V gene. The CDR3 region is CASSFVAGGLAFDEQFF. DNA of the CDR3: TGTGCCAGCAGCTTCGTAGCTGGGGGACTAGCGTTCGATGAGCAGTTCTTC.

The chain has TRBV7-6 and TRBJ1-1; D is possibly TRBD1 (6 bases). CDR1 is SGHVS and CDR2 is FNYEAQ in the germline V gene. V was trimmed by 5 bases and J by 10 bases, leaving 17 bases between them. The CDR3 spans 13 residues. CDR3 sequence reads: CASSPAGAGVAFF. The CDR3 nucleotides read TGTGCCAGCAGCCCCGCCGGGGCAGGGGTAGCTTTCTTT.

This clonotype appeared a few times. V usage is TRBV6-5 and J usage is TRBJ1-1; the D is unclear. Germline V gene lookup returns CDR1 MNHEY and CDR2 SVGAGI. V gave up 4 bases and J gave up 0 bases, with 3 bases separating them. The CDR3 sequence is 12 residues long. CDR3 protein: CASSSMNTEAFF. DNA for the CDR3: TGTGCCAGCAGTTCCATGAACACTGAAGCTTTCTTT.

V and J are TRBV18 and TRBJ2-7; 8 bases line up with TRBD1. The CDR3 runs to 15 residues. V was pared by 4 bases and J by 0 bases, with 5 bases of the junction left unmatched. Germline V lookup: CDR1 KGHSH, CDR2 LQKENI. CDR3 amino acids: CASSLTGQDSYEQYF. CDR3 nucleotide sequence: TGTGCCAGCTCACTCACGGGACAGGACTCCTACGAGCAGTACTTC. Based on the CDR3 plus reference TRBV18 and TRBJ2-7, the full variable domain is NAGVMQNPRHLVRRRGQEARLRCSPMKGHSHVYWYRQLPEEGLKFMVYLQKENIIDESGMPKERFSAEFPKEGPSILRIQQVVRGDSAAYFCASSLTGQDSYEQYFGPGTRLTVT.

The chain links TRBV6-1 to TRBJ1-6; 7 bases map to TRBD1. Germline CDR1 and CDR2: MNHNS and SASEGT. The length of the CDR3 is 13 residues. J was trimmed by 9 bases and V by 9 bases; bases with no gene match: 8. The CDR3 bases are TGTGCCAGTATCCGGGACAGTGCTTCACCCCTCCACTTT. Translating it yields CASIRDSASPLHF.

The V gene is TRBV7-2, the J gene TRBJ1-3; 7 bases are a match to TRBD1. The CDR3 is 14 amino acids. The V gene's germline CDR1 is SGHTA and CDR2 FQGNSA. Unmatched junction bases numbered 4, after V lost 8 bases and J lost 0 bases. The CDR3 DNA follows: TGTGCCAGCCGAGGGACAGTCTCTGGAAACACCATATATTTT. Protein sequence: CASRGTVSGNTIYF.

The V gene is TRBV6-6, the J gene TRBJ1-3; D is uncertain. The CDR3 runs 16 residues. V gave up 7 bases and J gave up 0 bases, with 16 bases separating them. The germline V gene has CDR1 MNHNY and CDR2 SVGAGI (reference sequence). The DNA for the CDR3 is TGTGCCAGCACCTCAGAGGGCCTTTTCTCTGGAAACACCATATATTTT. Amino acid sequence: CASTSEGLFSGNTIYF.

The CDR3 loop is CASSLVAGDGELFF. CDR3 nucleotides: TGTGCCAGCAGCTTGGTAGCGGGAGACGGGGAGCTGTTTTTT. V is TRBV5-4 and J is TRBJ2-2; 9 bases map to TRBD2. The V gene end was trimmed by 0 bases and the J gene end by 7 bases; junction bases not matched to a gene: 1. The CDR3 is 14 residues long. Germline assignment: CDR1 SGHNT and CDR2 YYREEE (reference sequence). The full variable domain, its missing parts supplied by reference TRBV5-4 and TRBJ2-2, is ETGVTQSPTHLIKTRGQQVTLRCSSQSGHNTVSWYQQALGQGPQFIFQYYREEENGRGNFPPRFSGLQFPNYSSELNVNALELDDSALYLCASSLVAGDGELFFGEGSRLTVL.

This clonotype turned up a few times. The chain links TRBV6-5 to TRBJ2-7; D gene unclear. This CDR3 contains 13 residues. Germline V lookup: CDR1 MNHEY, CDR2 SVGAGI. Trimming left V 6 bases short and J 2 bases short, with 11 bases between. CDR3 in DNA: TGTGCCAGCAGCCGGGCAGACACCTACGAGCAGTACTTC. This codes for CASSRADTYEQYF.